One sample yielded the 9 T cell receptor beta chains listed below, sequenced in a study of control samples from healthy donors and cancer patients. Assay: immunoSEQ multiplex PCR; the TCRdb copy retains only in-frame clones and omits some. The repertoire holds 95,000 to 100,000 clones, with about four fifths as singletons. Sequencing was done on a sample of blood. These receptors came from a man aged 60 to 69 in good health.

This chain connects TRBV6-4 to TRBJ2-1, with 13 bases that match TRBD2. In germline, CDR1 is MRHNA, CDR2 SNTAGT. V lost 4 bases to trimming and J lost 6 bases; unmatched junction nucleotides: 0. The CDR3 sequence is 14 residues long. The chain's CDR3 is CASSGLAGGNEQFF. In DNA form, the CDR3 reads TGTGCCAGCAGTGGACTAGCGGGAGGCAATGAGCAGTTCTTC.

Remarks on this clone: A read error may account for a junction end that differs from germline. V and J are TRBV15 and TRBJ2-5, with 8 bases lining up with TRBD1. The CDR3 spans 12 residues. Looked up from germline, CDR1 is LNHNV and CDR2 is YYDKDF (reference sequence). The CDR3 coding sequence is TGTGCCACCAGCGGCTGGACAGGGTCCTTTGACTTC. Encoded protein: CATSGWTGSFDF.

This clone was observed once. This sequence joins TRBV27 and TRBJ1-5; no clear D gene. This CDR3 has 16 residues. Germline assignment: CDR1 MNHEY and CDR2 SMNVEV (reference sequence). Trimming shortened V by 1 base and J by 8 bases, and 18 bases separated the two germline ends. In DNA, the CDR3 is TGTGCCAGCAGTTTATATGCCCCGATGGGTGGAGAGCCCCAGCATTTT. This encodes CASSLYAPMGGEPQHF.

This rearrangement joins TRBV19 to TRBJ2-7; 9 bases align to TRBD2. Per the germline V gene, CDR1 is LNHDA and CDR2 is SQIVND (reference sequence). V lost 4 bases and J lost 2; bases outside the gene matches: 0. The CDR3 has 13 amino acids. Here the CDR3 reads CASSTSGAYEQYF. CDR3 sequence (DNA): TGTGCCAGTAGTACTAGCGGGGCCTACGAGCAGTACTTC.

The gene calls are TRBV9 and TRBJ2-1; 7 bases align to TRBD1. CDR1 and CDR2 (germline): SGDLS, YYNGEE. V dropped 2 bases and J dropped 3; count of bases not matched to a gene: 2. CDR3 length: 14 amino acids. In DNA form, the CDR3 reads TGTGCCAGCAGCGTGACAGGGAACTACAATGAGCAGTTCTTC. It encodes CASSVTGNYNEQFF.

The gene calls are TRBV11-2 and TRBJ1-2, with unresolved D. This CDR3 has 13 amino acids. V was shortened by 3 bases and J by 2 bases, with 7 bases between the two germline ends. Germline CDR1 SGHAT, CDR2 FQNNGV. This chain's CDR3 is CASSLDINYGYTF. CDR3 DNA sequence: TGTGCCAGCAGCTTGGATATAAACTATGGCTACACCTTC.

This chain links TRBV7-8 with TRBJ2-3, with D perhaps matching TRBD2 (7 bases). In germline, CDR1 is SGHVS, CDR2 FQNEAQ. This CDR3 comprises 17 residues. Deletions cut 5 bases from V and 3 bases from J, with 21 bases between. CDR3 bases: TGTGCCAGCAGCCCCCTTTCTCTGGGAGGGGGAACAGATACGCAGTATTTT. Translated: CASSPLSLGGGTDTQYF.

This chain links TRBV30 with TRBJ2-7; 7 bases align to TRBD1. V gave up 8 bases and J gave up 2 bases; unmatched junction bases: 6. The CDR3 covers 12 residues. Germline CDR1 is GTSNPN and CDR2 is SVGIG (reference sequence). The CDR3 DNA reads TGTGCCGGGACAGATTTTACCTACGAGCAGTACTTC. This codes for CAGTDFTYEQYF.

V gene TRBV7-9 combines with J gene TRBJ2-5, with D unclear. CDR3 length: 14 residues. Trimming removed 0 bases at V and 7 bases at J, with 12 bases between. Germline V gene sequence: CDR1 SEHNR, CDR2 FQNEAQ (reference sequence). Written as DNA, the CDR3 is TGTGCCAGCAGCTTAGCGCGTGAAGCTCTGACCCAGTACTTC. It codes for CASSLAREALTQYF.